The 27 T cell receptor beta chains below were found in one sample sequenced in a study of cytomegalovirus exposure and HLA in healthy donors. Vbeta (60) and Jbeta (13) primers were used in the PCR. Profiled with immunoSEQ multiplex PCR; TCRdb holds only in-frame clones, not every one. Of about 190,000 clones listed, around 75% are singletons. Sequenced sample: PBMCs. Receptors originate from a man aged 35 to 55 in good health and CMV-seropositive.

The rearrangement joins TRBV11-1 to TRBJ2-2; a possible D gene is TRBD2 (6 bases). V was trimmed by 7 bases and J by 1 base, leaving 10 bases between them. This CDR3 is built from 14 residues. Germline V gene data show CDR1 as SGHAT and CDR2 as FQDESV (reference sequence). CDR3 residues: CASTRRGNTGELFF. Written as DNA, the CDR3 is TGTGCCAGCACCCGGAGGGGGAACACCGGGGAGCTGTTTTTT.

This chain connects TRBV27 to TRBJ2-3; TRBD2 aligns across 12 bases. With 5 bases clipped from V and 3 bases from J, the junction kept 6 bases outside the gene matches. The CDR3 runs to 16 residues. Looked up from germline, CDR1 is MNHEY and CDR2 is SMNVEV (reference sequence). The CDR3 loop is CASSQLAGGSTDTQYF. The CDR3 region has the DNA TGTGCCAGCAGTCAACTAGCGGGGGGTTCAACAGATACGCAGTATTTT.

This clone was seen more than once but under ten times. The chain uses TRBV5-6 and TRBJ2-3; tentative D call: TRBD2 (5 bases). Trimming took off 3 bases at V and 2 bases at J, with 16 bases between the two ends. The V gene's germline CDR1 is SGHDT and CDR2 YYEEEE. The CDR3 runs to 16 residues. The chain's CDR3 is CASSSPRDPTTDTQYF. In DNA, the CDR3 is TGTGCCAGCAGCTCCCCCCGGGATCCAACCACAGATACGCAGTATTTT.

The J gene is TRBJ2-5, the V gene TRBV29-1; maybe TRBD2 (5 bases). The J call may be wrong; the DNA end is better matched by TRBJ2-7. The CDR3 extends over 13 amino acids. The germline V gene encodes CDR1 SQVTM and CDR2 ANQGSEA. The CDR3 loop reads CSVTWTLTYEQYF. The CDR3 region has the DNA TGCAGCGTAACCTGGACTCTGACCTACGAGCAGTACTTC.

The sample holds a few counts of this clone. The J gene is TRBJ1-1, the V gene TRBV4-2; 10 bases agree with TRBD1. Unmatched junction bases numbered 3, after V lost 0 bases and J lost 2 bases. Germline V gene data show CDR1 as LGHNA and CDR2 as YNFKEQ. The CDR3 has 16 residues. CDR3 loop: CASSQEGTGVNTEAFF. As DNA, the CDR3 is TGTGCCAGCAGCCAAGAAGGGACAGGGGTCAACACTGAAGCTTTCTTT.

J is TRBJ1-2 and V is TRBV7-3, with D possibly TRBD1 on 5 matching bases. This CDR3 is 15 amino acids long. Between the trimmed V and J ends, which lost 1 base and 4 bases, there was a span of 13 bases. Germline V gene data show CDR1 as SGHTA and CDR2 as FQGTGA. The CDR3 is CASSLKAGPVYGYTF. CDR3 sequence (DNA): TGTGCCAGCAGCTTAAAAGCGGGGCCGGTCTATGGCTACACCTTC.

The chain links TRBV27 to TRBJ2-7; 8 nucleotides match TRBD1. J was trimmed by 2 bases and V by 4 bases; bases with no gene match: 4. CDR1 is MNHEY and CDR2 is SMNVEV in the germline V gene (reference sequence). CDR3 size: 14 residues. CDR3 DNA: TGTGCCAGCAGTTATGACAGGGGACCCTACGAGCAGTACTTC. Translated: CASSYDRGPYEQYF.

This chain connects TRBV4-2 to TRBJ1-2, with TRBD1 matching 9 bases. This CDR3 region has 15 residues. Germline values: CDR1 LGHNA, CDR2 YNFKEQ. V lost 3 bases, J lost 7 bases, and 9 bases stayed unmatched. CDR3 sequence (DNA): TGTGCCAGCAGCCAGGCAGCCCAGGACAGGGGTGGCTACACCTTC. Protein sequence: CASSQAAQDRGGYTF.

The chain recombines TRBV6-4 with TRBJ2-3; 11 bases line up with TRBD2. The CDR3 loop spans 14 amino acids. The J segment lost 3 bases and the V segment lost 6 bases, leaving 2 bases of the junction unmatched. The germline CDR1 and CDR2 sequences are MRHNA and SNTAGT. As DNA, the CDR3 is TGTGCCAGCAGCTTAGCGGGGGGGACAGATACGCAGTATTTT. This codes for CASSLAGGTDTQYF.

Regarding this clone: Germline is not matched at one junction end, which may reflect a read error. This rearrangement joins TRBV7-7 to TRBJ2-1; 14 nucleotides align to TRBD2. CDR1 and CDR2 (germline): SSHAT, FNYEAQ (reference sequence). This CDR3 is 18 amino acids long. The CDR3 spells CASSSGTLGLAGDNEQFF. CDR3 DNA sequence: TGTGCTAGCAGCTCCGGGACATTGGGACTAGCGGGGGACAATGAGCAGTTCTTC.

This chain connects TRBV6-5 to TRBJ1-3, with TRBD1 identical over 9 bases. The CDR3 contains 15 residues. V shed 6 bases, J shed 0 bases, and the junction held 3 bases outside the gene matches. Germline CDR1 and CDR2: MNHEY and SVGAGI. The CDR3 coding sequence is TGTGCCAGCAGGCTGACAGGGGGCTCTGGAAACACCATATATTTT. Translation: CASRLTGGSGNTIYF.

This clone was counted between two and nine times. The chain links TRBV2 to TRBJ1-2, with 9 nucleotides matching TRBD1. With 9 bases clipped from V and 8 bases from J, the junction kept 4 bases outside the gene matches. The CDR3 covers 11 residues. Germline V gene sequence: CDR1 SNHLY, CDR2 FYNNEI. CDR3 in amino acids: CASDRGGGYTF. CDR3 coding DNA: TGTGCCAGTGACAGGGGGGGCGGCTACACCTTC.

The chain recombines TRBV11-2 with TRBJ2-1; 14 bases align to TRBD2. Germline-derived CDR1 and CDR2 are SGHAT and FQNNGV. The CDR3 spans 16 residues. The trim removed 5 bases at V and 8 bases at J, leaving 8 bases unmatched. The CDR3 DNA reads TGTGCCAGCAGCGCCCGACTAGCGGGGGGGAGGGATGAGCAGTTCTTC. Protein: CASSARLAGGRDEQFF. Combining the CDR3 with reference TRBV11-2 and TRBJ2-1 gives the whole variable domain EAGVAQSPRYKIIEKRQSVAFWCNPISGHATLYWYQQILGQGPKLLIQFQNNGVVDDSQLPKDRFSAERLKGVDSTLKIQPAKLEDSAVYLCASSARLAGGRDEQFFGPGTRLTVL.

This clone was recorded only once. The chain links TRBV7-9 to TRBJ2-2; TRBD2 is a possible D gene (6 bases). Germline V gene lookup returns CDR1 SEHNR and CDR2 FQNEAQ (reference sequence). This CDR3 region has 16 residues. The V and J ends lost 5 bases and 6 bases respectively, with 19 bases between them. This CDR3 is CASSPWTGVIPGELFF. The CDR3 DNA is TGTGCCAGCAGCCCATGGACGGGGGTAATCCCCGGGGAGCTGTTTTTT.

The rearrangement uses TRBV5-4 and TRBJ1-2; D is unclear. Trimming removed 3 bases from V and 2 bases from J, with 14 bases in between. The CDR3 contains 15 residues. Germline CDR1 reads SGHNT; CDR2 reads YYREEE (reference sequence). The CDR3, as DNA: TGTGCCAGCAGCTCACCCGAAACAGCAAACTATGGCTACACCTTC. Its translation: CASSSPETANYGYTF.

The chain is built from TRBV4-1 and TRBJ1-1; 8 bases fit TRBD1. V shed 4 bases, J shed 8 bases, and the junction held 3 bases outside the gene matches. CDR1 and CDR2 (germline): MGHRA, YSYEKL. This CDR3 has 12 amino acids. The CDR3 here is CASSRQGQEAFF. In DNA form, the CDR3 reads TGCGCCAGCAGCCGACAGGGGCAGGAAGCTTTCTTT.

This clone was counted a few times. This chain links TRBV5-4 with TRBJ2-5; D possibly corresponds to TRBD2 (5 bases). This CDR3 is built from 13 residues. CDR1 and CDR2 (germline): SGHNT, YYREEE (reference sequence). With 1 base removed from V and 5 bases from J, the gap between germline ends came to 9 bases. CDR3 loop: CASSLPGLETQYF. The CDR3 DNA follows: TGTGCCAGCAGCTTGCCAGGACTGGAGACCCAGTACTTC.

The rearrangement joins TRBV6-6 to TRBJ1-6; 12 bases align to TRBD1. This CDR3 has 16 amino acids. V was clipped by 6 bases and J by 7 bases; unmatched bases: 7. Germline-derived CDR1 and CDR2 are MNHNY and SVGAGI (reference sequence). The CDR3 sequence is CASSPGQGAQNSPLHF. CDR3 DNA sequence: TGTGCCAGCAGCCCGGGACAGGGGGCGCAGAATTCACCCCTCCACTTT.

The rearrangement links TRBV7-2 to TRBJ1-3; D is uncertain. V was trimmed by 1 base and J by 8 bases, leaving 15 bases between them. Germline CDR1 and CDR2: SGHTA and FQGNSA. The CDR3 has 15 residues. The CDR3 region has the DNA TGTGCCAGCAGCTTAGAAAGGGTTTGGCGGGACACCATATATTTT. It yields the protein CASSLERVWRDTIYF.

The chain joins TRBV10-2 to TRBJ2-1; 9 nucleotides align to TRBD1. Germline V gene data show CDR1 as WSHSY and CDR2 as SAAADI. Unmatched junction bases numbered 7, after V lost 6 bases and J lost 4 bases. This CDR3 spans 15 amino acids. CDR3 region: CASRLGQGWYNEQFF. The CDR3 DNA is TGCGCCAGCAGGCTGGGACAGGGTTGGTACAATGAGCAGTTCTTC.

The J gene is TRBJ1-2, the V gene TRBV18; 7 nucleotides match TRBD1. The CDR3 runs to 17 residues. V lost 4 bases to trimming and J lost 5 bases; unmatched junction nucleotides: 16. The germline V gene encodes CDR1 KGHSH and CDR2 LQKENI. CDR3 loop: CASSLDNDRVSLYGYTF. Written as DNA, the CDR3 is TGTGCCAGCTCACTCGATAATGACAGGGTCTCTCTTTATGGCTACACCTTC.

For this clone: The same CDR3 arises from other DNA sequences in this sample as well. The V gene is TRBV19, the J gene TRBJ1-1; the D gene is possibly TRBD1 (6 bases). CDR3 size: 14 residues. Trimming left V 3 bases short and J 4 bases short, with 12 bases between. The germline CDR1 and CDR2 sequences are LNHDA and SQIVND (reference sequence). The CDR3 coding sequence is TGTGCCAGTAGTATTAGGGGGGGAGGCACTGAAGCTTTCTTT. Its protein is CASSIRGGGTEAFF. The complete variable domain, with remaining parts taken from reference TRBV19 and TRBJ1-1, reads DGGITQSPKYLFRKEGQNVTLSCEQNLNHDAMYWYRQDPGQGLRLIYYSQIVNDFQKGDIAEGYSVSREKKESFPLTVTSAQKNPTAFYLCASSIRGGGTEAFFGQGTRLTVV.

The chain employs TRBV7-8 and TRBJ1-2, with 10 bases matching TRBD1. The V and J ends lost 7 bases and 6 bases, in that order; junction bases with no gene match: 5. Germline V CDR1 and CDR2: SGHVS, FQNEAQ. This CDR3 is 13 amino acids long. CDR3 nucleotide sequence: TGTGCCAGCATCGAGGGGACAGGGGATGGCTACACCTTC. This gives the protein CASIEGTGDGYTF.

The chain links TRBV15 to TRBJ2-3, with D perhaps TRBD1 (5 bases). Trimming pared 3 bases from V and 2 bases from J, leaving 15 bases between. CDR1 and CDR2 from the germline V gene are LNHNV and YYDKDF (reference sequence). This CDR3 region has 16 residues. CDR3 residues: CATSSDRQFLTDTQYF. In DNA, the CDR3 is TGTGCCACCAGCAGTGATAGACAGTTCCTCACAGATACGCAGTATTTT. The variable domain in full, with the rest retrieved from reference TRBV15 and TRBJ2-3, is DAMVIQNPRYQVTQFGKPVTLSCSQTLNHNVMYWYQQKSSQAPKLLFHYYDKDFNNEADTPDNFQSRRPNTSFCFLDIRSPGLGDTAMYLCATSSDRQFLTDTQYFGPGTRLTVL.

This clone was seen just once. The genes are TRBV5-1 and TRBJ1-4; D unclear. Germline values: CDR1 SGHRS, CDR2 YFSETQ. The V end was cut by 0 bases, the J end by 8 bases, with 11 bases between. The CDR3 contains 14 residues. The CDR3 DNA reads as TGCGCCAGCAGCTTGGGGACTGAGCGGGAAAAACTGTTTTTT. Translation gives CASSLGTEREKLFF.

The chain carries TRBV18 and TRBJ1-6, with 8 bases that match TRBD1. The junction had 5 bases not matched to a gene; V was cut back by 6 bases and J by 7 bases. The V gene's germline CDR1 is KGHSH and CDR2 LQKENI. The CDR3 loop spans 14 amino acids. The CDR3 loop reads CASSQDRVNSPLHF. The CDR3 DNA follows: TGTGCCAGCTCTCAGGACAGGGTAAATTCACCCCTCCACTTT.

The chain recombines TRBV7-2 with TRBJ2-5; tentatively, D is TRBD2 (7 bases). The CDR3 length is 16 residues. Trimming pared 1 base from V and 4 bases from J, leaving 16 bases between. Per the germline V gene, CDR1 is SGHTA and CDR2 is FQGNSA. The CDR3 DNA sequence: TGTGCCAGCAGCTTAGGTGGGGGGGCCGTGACAGAGACCCAGTACTTC. Its protein product is CASSLGGGAVTETQYF. Drawing the rest from reference TRBV7-2 and TRBJ2-5, the complete variable domain is GAGVSQSPSNKVTEKGKDVELRCDPISGHTALYWYRQSLGQGLEFLIYFQGNSAPDKSGLPSDRFSAERTGGSVSTLTIQRTQQEDSAVYLCASSLGGGAVTETQYFGPGTRLLVL.